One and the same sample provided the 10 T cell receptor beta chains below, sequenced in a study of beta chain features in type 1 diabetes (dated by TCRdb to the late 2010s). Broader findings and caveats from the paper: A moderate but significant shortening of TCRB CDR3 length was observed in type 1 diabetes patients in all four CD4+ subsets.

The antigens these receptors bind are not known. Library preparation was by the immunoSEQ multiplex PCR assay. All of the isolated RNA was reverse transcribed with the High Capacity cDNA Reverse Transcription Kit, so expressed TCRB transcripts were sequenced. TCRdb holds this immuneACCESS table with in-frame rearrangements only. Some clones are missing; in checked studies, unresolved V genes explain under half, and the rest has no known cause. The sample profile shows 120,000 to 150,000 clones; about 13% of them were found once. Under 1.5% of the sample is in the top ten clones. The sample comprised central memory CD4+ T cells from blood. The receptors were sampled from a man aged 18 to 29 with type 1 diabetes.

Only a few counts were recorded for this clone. CDR3 in amino acids: CASSPGGDNYGYTF. The CDR3, as DNA: TGTGCCAGCAGCCCAGGAGGGGATAACTATGGCTACACCTTC. The chain employs TRBV5-4 and TRBJ1-2; a possible D gene is TRBD1 (5 bases). V was trimmed by 4 bases and J by 1 base, leaving 11 bases between them. From germline, CDR1 is SGHNT and CDR2 YYREEE (reference sequence). This CDR3 contains 14 residues.

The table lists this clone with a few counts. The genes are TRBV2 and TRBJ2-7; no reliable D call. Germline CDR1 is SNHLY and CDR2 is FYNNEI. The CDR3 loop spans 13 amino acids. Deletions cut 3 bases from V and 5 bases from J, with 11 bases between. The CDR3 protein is CASSDRQINEQYF. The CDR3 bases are TGTGCCAGCAGTGATCGGCAGATCAACGAGCAGTACTTC.

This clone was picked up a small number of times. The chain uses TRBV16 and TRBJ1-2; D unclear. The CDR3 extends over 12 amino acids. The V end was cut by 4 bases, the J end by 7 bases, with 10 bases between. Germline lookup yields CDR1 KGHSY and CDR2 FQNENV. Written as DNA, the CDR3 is TGTGCCAGCAGCCCCAGGACGGGTGGCTACACCTTC. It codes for CASSPRTGGYTF.

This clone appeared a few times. The CDR3, as DNA: TGTGCCAGCTCAGGGGGACAGGGGAACACTGAAGCTTTCTTT. Its protein product is CASSGGQGNTEAFF. The chain uses TRBV18 and TRBJ1-1; 9 bases match TRBD1. Looked up from germline, CDR1 is KGHSH and CDR2 is LQKENI. CDR3 length: 14 residues. J lost 1 base, V lost 5 bases, and 2 bases had no gene match.

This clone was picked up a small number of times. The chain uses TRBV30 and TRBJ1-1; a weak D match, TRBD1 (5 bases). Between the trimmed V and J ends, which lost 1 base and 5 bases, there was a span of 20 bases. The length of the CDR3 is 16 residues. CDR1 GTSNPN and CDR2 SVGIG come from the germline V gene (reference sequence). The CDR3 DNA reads TGTGCCTGGAGTGGACTAGGGTGGGGCGGGGGAACTGAAGCTTTCTTT. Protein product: CAWSGLGWGGGTEAFF.

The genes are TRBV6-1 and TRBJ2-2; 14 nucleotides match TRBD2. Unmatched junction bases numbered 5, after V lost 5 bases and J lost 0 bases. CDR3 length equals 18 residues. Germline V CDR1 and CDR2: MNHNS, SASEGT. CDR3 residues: CASSKGLAGGSNTGELFF. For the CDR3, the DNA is TGTGCCAGCAGTAAAGGACTAGCGGGGGGTTCGAACACCGGGGAGCTGTTTTTT.

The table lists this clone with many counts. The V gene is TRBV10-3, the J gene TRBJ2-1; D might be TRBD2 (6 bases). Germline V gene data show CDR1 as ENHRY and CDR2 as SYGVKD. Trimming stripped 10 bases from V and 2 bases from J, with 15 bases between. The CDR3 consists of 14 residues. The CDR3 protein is CATGSAGTYNEQFF. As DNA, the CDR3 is TGTGCCACCGGGTCTGCGGGGACCTACAATGAGCAGTTCTTC.

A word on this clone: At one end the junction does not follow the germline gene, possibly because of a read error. CDR3 coding DNA: TGTGCCAGCAGCCTAGCGGGCGGGACTAATGAAAAACTGTTTTTT. Amino acids: CASSLAGGTNEKLFF. This chain links TRBV7-2 with TRBJ1-4; no clear D. The CDR3 runs to 15 residues. The germline CDR1 and CDR2 sequences are SGHTA and FQGNSA.

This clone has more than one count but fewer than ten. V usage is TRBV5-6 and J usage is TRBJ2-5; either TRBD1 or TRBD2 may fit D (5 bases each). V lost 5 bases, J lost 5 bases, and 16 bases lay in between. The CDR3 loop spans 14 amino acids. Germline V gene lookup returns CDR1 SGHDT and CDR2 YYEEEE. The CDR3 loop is CASSPGRLGETQYF. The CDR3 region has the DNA TGTGCCAGCAGTCCGGGACGTCTCGGGGAGACCCAGTACTTC.

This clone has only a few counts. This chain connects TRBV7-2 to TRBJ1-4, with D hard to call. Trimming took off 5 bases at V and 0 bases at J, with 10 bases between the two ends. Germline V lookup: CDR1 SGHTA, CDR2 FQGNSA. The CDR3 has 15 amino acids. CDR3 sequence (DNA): TGTGCCAGCAGCGCCCGAGTTGCAACTAATGAAAAACTGTTTTTT. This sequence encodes CASSARVATNEKLFF. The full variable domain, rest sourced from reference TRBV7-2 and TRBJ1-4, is GAGVSQSPSNKVTEKGKDVELRCDPISGHTALYWYRQSLGQGLEFLIYFQGNSAPDKSGLPSDRFSAERTGGSVSTLTIQRTQQEDSAVYLCASSARVATNEKLFFGSGTQLSVL.